This TCR beta chain was sequenced in a study of T-cell memory formation after mild COVID-19. The CDR3 is made up of 14 amino acids. Germline V CDR1 and CDR2: SGHRS, YFSETQ. With 0 bases removed from V and 7 bases from J, the gap between germline ends came to 13 bases. General study findings and limits: The CD4+ clones that contracted clustered mainly within CM and EM, and the CD8+ clones concentrated in EMRA. Clones that contracted from day 15 to 85 had balanced CD4/CD8; later expanders were CD4+ biased.

The 5'RACE method, run with constant-segment primers, produced TCR alpha and TCR beta cDNA libraries (carrying sample barcodes and UMIs). In TCRdb, the 5' RACE reads were re-called with MiXCR into one record per CDR3 protein. The data contain 250,000 to 300,000 distinct CDR3 sequences, roughly 17% of them singletons. This clonotype was observed a few times. The target antigen is unknown. The sequence derives from a man younger than 35 who had mild COVID-19 (a few samples of this study predate the infection). Cell type and time point are not known. The sequencing sample was made of PBMCs or a T cell subset sorted from them (not recorded which). The J gene is TRBJ1-2, the V gene TRBV5-1; D remains ambiguous. The CDR3, as DNA: TGCGCCAGCAGCTTGGAATCAGTGGTCCTTGGCTACACCTTC. This gives the protein CASSLESVVLGYTF.